This note documents a single T cell receptor (beta chain) sequence. Its antigen is not known. This sample was taken from a study of blood T cells in healthy people across ages. Study conclusions and caveats: It was the long-lived donors that had more naive CD4+ cells and higher diversity than aged donors. Correlation between TCR beta diversity and naive T cell percentage was strong.

Together with a sample-barcoded 5' primer, a J-beta primer mix was included in a second PCR lasting roughly 6 to 12 cycles. Every cDNA was tagged by a template-switch adaptor with 12 random nucleotides. One entry per CDR3 protein results from TCRdb running MiXCR on the 5' RACE reads. This table holds about 1,400,000 distinct CDR3 sequences, roughly 45% found once. The study drew donors from healthy Caucasian individuals in Russia aged about 6 to 100. The V gene's germline CDR1 is KGHDR and CDR2 SFDVKD. The CDR3 runs 14 residues. The V and J ends lost 9 bases and 0 bases respectively, with 11 bases between them.

The source material was blood. This sequence originates from a woman in her late teens or twenties in good health. The V gene is TRBV24-1, the J gene TRBJ2-1; D is possibly TRBD2 (5 bases). Written as DNA, the CDR3 is TGTGCCACCCAAGGACGGGGCTCCTACAATGAGCAGTTCTTC. Translation: CATQGRGSYNEQFF.